Below, one T cell receptor beta chain is given with its context. Its antigen remains unidentified. Between the trimmed V and J ends, which lost 0 bases and 2 bases, there was a span of 26 bases. The CDR3 extends over 20 amino acids. Germline loops: CDR1 SGHRS, CDR2 YFSETQ. This sample is drawn from a study of cytomegalovirus exposure and HLA in healthy donors. Study results and limitations: As was reported, the classifier diagnosed cytomegalovirus status with high specificity and sensitivity.

Primers included in the PCR were 60 Vbeta and 13 Jbeta primers. The table came from immunoSEQ multiplex PCR; TCRdb's copy has only in-frame clones and leaves some out. This table holds 150,000 to 200,000 clones, 78% found once. Sequencing was carried out using PBMCs. The chain combines TRBV5-1 with TRBJ1-2; D is possibly TRBD1 (5 bases). This TCR came from a woman under 40 in good health and CMV-seropositive. The CDR3 DNA is TGCGCCAGCAGCTTGGATTTATCGAGGACATCGTCAATTGGGAACTATGGCTACACCTTC. It is translated as CASSLDLSRTSSIGNYGYTF. The full variable domain, rest sourced from reference TRBV5-1 and TRBJ1-2, is KAGVTQTPRYLIKTRGQQVTLSCSPISGHRSVSWYQQTPGQGLQFLFEYFSETQRNKGNFPGRFSGRQFSNSRSEMNVSTLELGDSALYLCASSLDLSRTSSIGNYGYTFGSGTRLTVV.